The 10 T cell receptor beta chains listed next were all sequenced from one sample in a study of CD8 T cells in Susac syndrome. The RNA input was about 0.5 to 1 ug, and it was reverse transcribed with random hexamers. TCRdb re-derived calls from the immunoSEQ multiplex PCR reads in MiXCR, one entry per CDR3 protein. The table has around 150,000 distinct CDR3 sequences, around 93% seen once; the top ten hold just over 0.13%. The specimen was CD4+ T cells from PBMCs. Every receptor here comes from a human donor in good health.

The rearrangement joins TRBV27 to TRBJ2-2; D ambiguous. Trimming left V 0 bases short and J 1 base short, with 6 bases between. This CDR3 spans 15 amino acids. Germline V gene data show CDR1 as MNHEY and CDR2 as SMNVEV (reference sequence). The CDR3 spells CASSLSGRNTGELFF. As DNA, the CDR3 is TGTGCCAGCAGTTTATCTGGCCGGAACACCGGGGAGCTGTTTTTT.

The V and J genes are TRBV23-1 and TRBJ2-5; D is perhaps TRBD1 (6 bases). TRBV23-1 is an ORF, and what it does is uncertain. The germline V and J ends were trimmed by 11 bases and 14 bases, with 21 bases remaining between them. This CDR3 spans 11 amino acids. CDR3 nucleotide sequence: TGCGCCGAGGGGGAGAGGCTCCCATCCTACTTC. It specifies CAEGERLPSYF.

This chain joins TRBV10-3 and TRBJ2-7, with D maybe TRBD1 (5 bases). CDR3 length: 12 residues. V was clipped by 6 bases and J by 1 base, with 7 bases between them. Germline V gene lookup returns CDR1 ENHRY and CDR2 SYGVKD. The CDR3 loop reads CAISGQSYEQYF. The CDR3 DNA follows: TGTGCCATCAGCGGACAATCCTACGAGCAGTACTTC.

The V and J genes are TRBV5-1 and TRBJ2-5; 8 bases map to TRBD1. The V and J ends lost 4 bases and 0 bases, in that order; junction bases with no gene match: 5. The CDR3 consists of 15 residues. The germline CDR1 and CDR2 sequences are SGHRS and YFSETQ. CDR3 DNA: TGCGCCAGCAGCACCGGACAGGGTCACCAAGAGACCCAGTACTTC. The encoded protein is CASSTGQGHQETQYF.

CDR3 loop: CASSLVTNEKLFF. CDR3 nucleotide sequence: TGTGCCAGCAGCCTCGTTACGAATGAAAAACTGTTTTTT. This chain connects TRBV7-8 to TRBJ1-4; D uncertain. Germline V gives CDR1 SGHVS, CDR2 FQNEAQ. The CDR3 sequence is 13 residues long. Between the trimmed V and J ends, which lost 5 bases and 5 bases, there was a span of 9 bases.

The chain is built from TRBV29-1 and TRBJ2-3; D might be TRBD2 (5 bases). Trimming took 8 bases from V and 1 from J, leaving 22 bases between them. Germline CDR1 reads SQVTM; CDR2 reads ANQGSEA. This CDR3 is built from 16 residues. CDR3 coding DNA: TGCAGCATTACCTCTTACACAGCGGTTGGCACAGATACGCAGTATTTT. Protein: CSITSYTAVGTDTQYF.

This clonotype was observed a handful of times. The junction does not match germline at one end; this may be a read error. This sequence joins TRBV10-3 and TRBJ1-6; 7 bases match TRBD1. Germline V gives CDR1 ENHRY, CDR2 SYGVKD. This CDR3 has 14 amino acids. As DNA, the CDR3 is TGTGCCATCAGTGAACAGGGGTATAATTCGCCCCTCCACTTT. Amino acids: CAISEQGYNSPLHF.

This chain uses TRBV3-1 with TRBJ2-5; unclear D gene. There are 12 residues in the CDR3. Per germline, CDR1 LGHDT and CDR2 YNNKEL (reference sequence). V lost 4 bases to trimming and J lost 5 bases, with 8 bases between them. CDR3 sequence reads: CASSRTAETQYF. The CDR3 DNA reads TGTGCCAGCAGCCGAACGGCGGAGACCCAGTACTTC.

The chain recombines TRBV20-1 with TRBJ1-5; no firm D call. The CDR3 loop spans 13 amino acids. V shed 7 bases and J shed 0 bases, with 10 bases lying between them. Germline values: CDR1 DFQATT, CDR2 SNEGSKA (reference sequence). DNA for the CDR3: TGCAGTGTCCAGACGGATAGCAATCAGCCCCAGCATTTT. Translating gives CSVQTDSNQPQHF.

The V and J genes are TRBV2 and TRBJ2-1; a weak D match, TRBD1 (6 bases). The V gene's germline CDR1 is SNHLY and CDR2 FYNNEI. The CDR3 loop spans 17 amino acids. Trimming removed 7 bases from V and 0 bases from J, with 19 bases in between. The CDR3 sequence is CASTEHETGYSYNEQFF. The CDR3, as DNA: TGTGCCAGCACGGAGCATGAGACAGGTTACTCCTACAATGAGCAGTTCTTC. Variable domain in full (rest from reference TRBV2 and TRBJ2-1): EPEVTQTPSHQVTQMGQEVILRCVPISNHLYFYWYRQILGQKVEFLVSFYNNEISEKSEIFDDQFSVERPDGSNFTLKIRSTKLEDSAMYFCASTEHETGYSYNEQFFGPGTRLTVL.